A selection of T cell receptor beta chains follows, all from one sample in a study of OX40 agonist ivuxolimab in advanced cancers. Sequencing used immunoSEQ multiplex PCR; TCRdb keeps in-frame clones, though not all of them. The sample records about 150,000 clones, 94% being singletons. The starting material was CD4+ or CD8+ T cells sorted from blood, obtained in a trial of the OX40 agonist ivuxolimab. The source is an adult with an advanced solid tumor such as melanoma, head and neck, liver or kidney cancer. The CDR3 runs from the conserved cysteine through the conserved F or W.

v_call: TRBV2; cdr3_aa: CASIWPQANYEQYF
v_call: TRBV10-3; cdr3_aa: CAISESRGSNEKLFF
v_call: TRBV11-2; cdr3_aa: CASSRPGQGIHEQFF
v_call: TRBV28; cdr3_aa: CASSFGPQLLGYTF
v_call: TRBV28; cdr3_aa: CASIRRDLFAGDEQFF
v_call: TRBV7-2; cdr3_aa: CASSLRQGGLGPQHF
v_call: TRBV6-5; cdr3_aa: CASRQTSTDTQYF
v_call: TRBV7-9; cdr3_aa: CASSLGDRGTTNEKLFF
v_call: TRBV5-1; cdr3_aa: CASSSDREFGGYTF
v_call: TRBV9; cdr3_aa: CASSVAGGAGGELFF
v_call: TRBV7-2; cdr3_aa: CASSRTSGRTVF
v_call: TRBV6-5; cdr3_aa: CASSTGSGAGYTF
v_call: TRBV2; cdr3_aa: CASSGWGGGTDTQYF
v_call: TRBV28; cdr3_aa: CASSLAPNTGELFF
v_call: TRBV30; cdr3_aa: CAWSWGTGMHYEQYF
v_call: TRBV5-1; cdr3_aa: CASSLVLGNEQFF
v_call: TRBV28; cdr3_aa: CASEAVMNTEAFF
v_call: TRBV7-9; cdr3_aa: CASSPLRGSYEQYF
v_call: TRBV27; cdr3_aa: CASSLSGGRPNTEAFF
v_call: TRBV28; cdr3_aa: CASSFPPSTGGGYEQYF
v_call: TRBV6-5; cdr3_aa: CASSLGQGKNYEQYF
v_call: TRBV5-1; cdr3_aa: CASCGTATNEKLFF
v_call: TRBV28; cdr3_aa: CASSLPITGEPRYGYTF